This T cell receptor (beta chain) was identified in a study of cytomegalovirus exposure and HLA in healthy donors. Note on this clone: Its antigen is unknown.

Overall study findings and caveats: A later analysis linked a missense DCLRE1C variant to TCR beta V- and J-gene trimming. It was shown in a later analysis that HLA-associated TCR beta chains were more clonally expanded than other, equally common chains.

It was with 60 Vbeta and 13 Jbeta primers that the PCR ran. Data came from immunoSEQ multiplex PCR; TCRdb stores just in-frame clones and leaves some out. The sample contains some 150,000 clones, more than 75% of which appear only once. Deletions cut 3 bases from V and 5 bases from J, with 17 bases between. The CDR3 sequence is 15 residues long. Germline V gene data show CDR1 as SGHNT and CDR2 as YYREEE (reference sequence). This sequence joins TRBV5-4 and TRBJ2-5, with TRBD2 as a possible D gene (5 bases). The sequenced material came from PBMCs. This sequence was found in a man aged 25-45 years in good health and CMV-seropositive. Here the CDR3 reads CASSSYSNRRETQYF. The CDR3 DNA sequence: TGTGCCAGCAGCTCCTACTCAAACCGGAGGGAGACCCAGTACTTC.